These 21 T cell receptor beta chains share one sample of origin, sequenced in a study of cytomegalovirus exposure and HLA in healthy donors. The PCR made use of 60 Vbeta and 13 Jbeta primers. Here immunoSEQ multiplex PCR was the method, and the copy in TCRdb shows in-frame clones only, minus some. The table gives roughly 100,000 clones; the top ten clones make up just over 15% of it. The material sequenced was PBMCs. The receptors were gathered from a man aged 45-65 years in good health and CMV-seropositive.

The J gene is TRBJ2-1, the V gene TRBV15; the match to TRBD2 covers 7 bases. With V trimmed by 5 bases and J by 5 bases, 6 bases remained unmatched. This CDR3 spans 14 amino acids. CDR1 and CDR2 from the germline V gene are LNHNV and YYDKDF (reference sequence). The CDR3 protein is CATSYLADDNEQFF. CDR3 DNA sequence: TGTGCCACCAGCTATCTAGCGGATGACAATGAGCAGTTCTTC. Complete variable domain (other parts from reference TRBV15 and TRBJ2-1): DAMVIQNPRYQVTQFGKPVTLSCSQTLNHNVMYWYQQKSSQAPKLLFHYYDKDFNNEADTPDNFQSRRPNTSFCFLDIRSPGLGDTAMYLCATSYLADDNEQFFGPGTRLTVL.

The V and J genes are TRBV9 and TRBJ2-1; 7 positions match TRBD1. The CDR3 has 16 amino acids. V trimming: 3 bases; J trimming: 5 bases; junction bases outside the gene matches: 11. Germline CDR1 reads SGDLS; CDR2 reads YYNGEE. CDR3 nucleotides: TGTGCCAGCAGCGCCTCAAAGACAGGGATTGACAATGAGCAGTTCTTC. Translating it yields CASSASKTGIDNEQFF.

The chain couples TRBV29-1 to TRBJ1-1; D may be TRBD1 (6 bases). CDR3 length: 10 residues. V was shortened by 5 bases and J by 7 bases, with 8 bases between the two germline ends. Per germline, CDR1 SQVTM and CDR2 ANQGSEA. For the CDR3, the DNA is TGCAGCGTTTCACAGGGTGAAGCTTTCTTT. It specifies CSVSQGEAFF. Combining the CDR3 with reference TRBV29-1 and TRBJ1-1 gives the whole variable domain SAVISQKPSRDICQRGTSLTIQCQVDSQVTMMFWYRQQPGQSLTLIATANQGSEATYESGFVIDKFPISRPNLTFSTLTVSNMSPEDSSIYLCSVSQGEAFFGQGTRLTVV.

V and J are TRBV7-2 and TRBJ1-5; weak D call: TRBD1 (5 bases). The V gene's germline CDR1 is SGHTA and CDR2 FQGNSA. The CDR3 covers 14 residues. The V end was cut by 1 base, the J end by 5 bases, with 9 bases between. The CDR3 loop reads CASSLVGGDQPQHF. CDR3 in DNA: TGTGCCAGCAGCTTAGTGGGAGGGGATCAGCCCCAGCATTTT.

The J gene is TRBJ1-5, the V gene TRBV6-5, with a weak D call TRBD1 (5 bases). CDR3 size: 14 residues. The V and J ends lost 6 bases and 2 bases respectively, with 11 bases between them. Germline values: CDR1 MNHEY, CDR2 SVGAGI. CDR3 sequence: CASSSGQGNQPQHF. Here the CDR3 DNA reads TGTGCCAGCAGCAGTGGACAAGGCAATCAGCCCCAGCATTTT.

The chain combines TRBV30 with TRBJ2-1, with 10 bases matching TRBD2. The V gene end was trimmed by 0 bases and the J gene end by 7 bases; junction bases not matched to a gene: 6. This CDR3 comprises 15 residues. The germline CDR1 and CDR2 sequences are GTSNPN and SVGIG (reference sequence). The chain's CDR3 is CAWSVSLAGPNEQFF. As DNA, the CDR3 is TGTGCCTGGAGTGTTTCACTAGCGGGACCTAATGAGCAGTTCTTC.

CDR3 residues: CAWRTGLAGADEQFF. Here the CDR3 DNA reads TGTGCCTGGAGGACAGGACTAGCGGGAGCGGATGAGCAGTTCTTC. This chain connects TRBV30 to TRBJ2-1; 13 nucleotides align to TRBD2. The V gene's germline CDR1 is GTSNPN and CDR2 SVGIG (reference sequence). The trim removed 3 bases at V and 8 bases at J, leaving 7 bases unmatched. The CDR3 is 15 residues long.

The J gene is TRBJ1-5, the V gene TRBV28, with D possibly being TRBD1 (5 bases). The germline CDR1 and CDR2 sequences are MDHEN and SYDVKM. The ends were cut back, 6 bases at V and 7 bases at J, with 16 bases in the middle. The CDR3 totals 14 residues. CDR3 region: CASSPRGEGQPQHF. The CDR3 DNA reads TGTGCCAGCAGCCCCCGGGGGGAAGGGCAGCCCCAGCATTTT.

The chain couples TRBV18 to TRBJ2-1; tentative D call: TRBD1 (5 bases). The V end was cut by 5 bases, the J end by 6 bases, with 5 bases between. The CDR3 length is 11 residues. The germline CDR1 and CDR2 sequences are KGHSH and LQKENI. Written as DNA, the CDR3 is TGTGCCAGCTCAGACAGCAATGAGCAGTTCTTC. Protein: CASSDSNEQFF.

The chain links TRBV19 to TRBJ2-6; 9 nucleotides line up with TRBD1. V gave up 1 base and J gave up 2 bases; unmatched junction bases: 3. Looked up from germline, CDR1 is LNHDA and CDR2 is SQIVND (reference sequence). The CDR3 is made up of 17 amino acids. CDR3 DNA: TGTGCCAGTAGTATAGGGACAGGGGTTACTGGGGCCAACGTCCTGACTTTC. This sequence encodes CASSIGTGVTGANVLTF.

Here the CDR3 DNA reads TGTGCCAGTAGTCCTTTCCGGGGGATGGATTCACCCCTCCACTTT. It yields the protein CASSPFRGMDSPLHF. The chain uses TRBV19 and TRBJ1-6, with D tentatively TRBD1 (5 bases). The CDR3 has 15 residues. Trimming shortened V by 5 bases and J by 8 bases, and 16 bases separated the two germline ends. CDR1 is LNHDA, CDR2 SQIVND, per germline (reference sequence).

The rearrangement uses TRBV7-9 and TRBJ1-3, with D possibly TRBD1 on 6 matching bases. The CDR3 spans 14 residues. The V gene lost 10 bases and the J gene lost 4 bases, with 17 bases spanning the gap. The germline gives CDR1 SEHNR, CDR2 FQNEAQ (reference sequence). CDR3 sequence reads: CATRGGAAGNTIYF. In DNA form, the CDR3 reads TGTGCCACCCGCGGGGGGGCGGCCGGAAACACCATATATTTT.

This chain connects TRBV2 to TRBJ2-3, with D tentatively TRBD1 (6 bases). Trimming took off 8 bases at V and 2 bases at J, with 17 bases between the two ends. This CDR3 is 15 amino acids long. Germline CDR1 SNHLY, CDR2 FYNNEI. The CDR3 loop is CASRSSTGNTDTQYF. CDR3 DNA sequence: TGTGCCAGCCGGAGTAGCACAGGGAACACAGATACGCAGTATTTT.

The CDR3 nucleotides read TGCGCCAGCAGCTTGGACCAGGGGGCGAGCACTGAAGCTTTCTTT. Its translation is CASSLDQGASTEAFF. The J gene is TRBJ1-1, the V gene TRBV5-1; 8 nucleotides agree with TRBD1. CDR3 length equals 15 residues. Trimming cost V 0 bases and J 4 bases; bases outside gene matches: 5. The V gene's germline CDR1 is SGHRS and CDR2 YFSETQ.

This rearrangement joins TRBV4-3 to TRBJ1-1; D unclear. CDR1 is LGHNA, CDR2 YSLEER, per germline. This CDR3 is built from 13 residues. V lost 1 base to trimming and J lost 10 bases, with 13 bases between them. The CDR3 DNA follows: TGCGCCAGCAGCCAAGGCATCATCGAGCGAGCTTTCTTT. Translating gives CASSQGIIERAFF.

The gene calls are TRBV7-8 and TRBJ1-5, with a tentative D call TRBD1 (5 bases). The V gene's germline CDR1 is SGHVS and CDR2 FQNEAQ. The length of the CDR3 is 16 residues. Trimming took off 10 bases at V and 0 bases at J, with 19 bases between the two ends. CDR3 protein: CAISDTAGGSNQPQHF. DNA of the CDR3: TGTGCCATCTCGGACACCGCGGGGGGTAGCAATCAGCCCCAGCATTTT.

The V gene is TRBV29-1, the J gene TRBJ1-4; 7 bases map to TRBD1. In germline, CDR1 is SQVTM, CDR2 ANQGSEA. Germline trimming cut 7 bases from V and 5 bases from J; bases unmatched to any gene: 16. CDR3 size: 16 residues. As DNA, the CDR3 is TGCAGCGCCTTCGGGGTTCTGGGACAGTCGAATGAAAAACTGTTTTTT. Translated, it gives CSAFGVLGQSNEKLFF.

This chain links TRBV2 with TRBJ2-7, with D possibly TRBD2 on 6 matching bases. Germline V gives CDR1 SNHLY, CDR2 FYNNEI. This CDR3 region has 12 residues. The V end lost 7 bases, the J end lost 3 bases, and 10 bases lay between the germline ends. The CDR3 loop is CASNREIYEQYF. DNA for the CDR3: TGTGCCAGCAATCGGGAGATCTACGAGCAGTACTTC.

J is TRBJ1-2 and V is TRBV19; tentatively, D is TRBD1 (5 bases). The germline CDR1 and CDR2 sequences are LNHDA and SQIVND (reference sequence). V was shortened by 3 bases and J by 2 bases, with 19 bases between the two germline ends. The CDR3 is 17 residues long. CDR3 DNA sequence: TGTGCCAGTAGTATCGCGGTTAGGGTCAGGGCCAACTATGGCTACACCTTC. It is translated as CASSIAVRVRANYGYTF.

A remark on this clone: Relative to the germline gene, one junction end is altered; a read error may explain this. The rearrangement links TRBV5-1 to TRBJ2-3; 9 nucleotides line up with TRBD2. Germline V gene lookup returns CDR1 SGHRS and CDR2 YFSETQ. The CDR3 is made up of 19 amino acids. CDR3 amino acids: CASSLEPTMGAGGTGTQYF. The CDR3 nucleotides are TGCGCCAGCAGCTTGGAGCCCACTATGGGAGCGGGGGGCACAGGTACGCAGTATTTT. The full variable domain, in which reference TRBV5-1 and TRBJ2-3 provide the parts outside the CDR3, is KAGVTQTPRYLIKTRGQQVTLSCSPISGHRSVSWYQQTPGQGLQFLFEYFSETQRNKGNFPGRFSGRQFSNSRSEMNVSTLELGDSALYLCASSLEPTMGAGGTGTQYFGPGTRLTVL.

The CDR3 protein is CASSTDRLAKNIQYF. CDR3 bases: TGTGCCAGCAGCACCGACAGGCTAGCCAAAAACATTCAGTACTTC. This chain joins TRBV7-2 and TRBJ2-4; tentatively, D is TRBD1 (6 bases). V was trimmed by 5 bases and J by 0 bases, leaving 11 bases between them. The germline gives CDR1 SGHTA, CDR2 FQGNSA. The CDR3 length is 15 residues.